This T cell receptor beta chain is drawn from a study of CD4 and CD8 cells across lung adenocarcinoma regions listed by TCRdb under 2018. About the full investigation: The study compared tumor centers with tumor margins to examine intratumor heterogeneity of the T cell receptor repertoire.

Reading the germline V gene (reference sequence) gives CDR1 MNHEY and CDR2 SMNVEV. Unmatched junction bases come to 13, with V trimmed by 5 bases and J by 5 bases. There are 17 amino acids in the CDR3, from cysteine to phenylalanine inclusive. Solely the CDR3 DNA is kept, with 51 bases framed from the first base. Donors were patients with localized lung adenocarcinoma, a subtype of non-small cell lung cancer. The samples were taken from the centers of localized lung adenocarcinomas. For TCR repertoire analysis, CD4+ T cells from tumor tissue were profiled separately from CD8+ T cells. The library was built by means of PCR. Sequenced on a HiSeq X Ten. TCRdb reanalyzed the raw reads on its own, using fastp at Q25 for trimming and MiXCR for clone calling, and kept in-frame beta chains. Rows are combined by CDR3 protein, so each entry shows the most common genes and DNA. This sample holds around 7,100 distinct CDR3 sequences; around half were observed only once. Together, the top ten hold 25% to 35% of the sample.

A few counts support this clonotype. Its antigen remains undetermined. There are no base qualities to consult, and no much larger clone falls within one base. This TCR was sampled from a female donor with lung adenocarcinoma. The CD4 and CD8 labels of this study may be unreliable. The source material was CD4+ T cells from the center of a lung tumor. The sample's cell subset or site label, decoded: tumor center region. The rearranged chain carries TRBV27 and TRBJ2-5; 11 nucleotides in the junction match TRBD2. The CDR3 loop reads CASSLSSYGTSGETQYF. The nucleotides are TGTGCCAGCAGTCTCTCTTCATACGGGACTAGCGGTGAGACCCAGTACTTC.